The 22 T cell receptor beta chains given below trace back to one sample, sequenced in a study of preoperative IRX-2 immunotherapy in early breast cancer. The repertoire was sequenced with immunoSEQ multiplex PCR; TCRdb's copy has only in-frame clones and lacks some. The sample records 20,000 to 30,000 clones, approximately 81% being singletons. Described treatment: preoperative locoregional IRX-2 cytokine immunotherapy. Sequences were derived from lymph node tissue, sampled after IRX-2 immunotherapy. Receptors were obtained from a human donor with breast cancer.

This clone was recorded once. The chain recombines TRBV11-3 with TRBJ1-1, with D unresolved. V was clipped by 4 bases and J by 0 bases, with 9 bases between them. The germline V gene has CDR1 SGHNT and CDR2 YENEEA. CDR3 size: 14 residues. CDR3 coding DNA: TGTGCCAGCAGCTCCGACGGAATGAACACTGAAGCTTTCTTT. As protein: CASSSDGMNTEAFF.

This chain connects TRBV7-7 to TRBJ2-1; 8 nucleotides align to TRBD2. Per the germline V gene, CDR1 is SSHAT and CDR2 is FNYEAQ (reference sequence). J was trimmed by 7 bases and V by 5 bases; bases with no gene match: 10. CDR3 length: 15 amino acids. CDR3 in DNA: TGTGCCAGCAGCACAAAAAACCGACTAGCGAATGAGCAGTTCTTC. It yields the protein CASSTKNRLANEQFF.

The CDR3 region has the DNA TGCGCCAGCAGCCAAGATCTAGTAGATCAGGGGCGAGAGACCCAGTACTTC. Translation gives CASSQDLVDQGRETQYF. The chain uses TRBV23-1 and TRBJ2-5; the D gene is possibly TRBD1 (6 bases). TRBV23-1 is an open reading frame, and its role is uncertain. V gave up 6 bases and J gave up 4 bases, with 24 bases separating them. The CDR3 extends over 17 amino acids.

The CDR3 nucleotides are TGTGCCAGCCCTTCGGTCCAGGGGTATGGCTACACCTTC. Translated, it gives CASPSVQGYGYTF. The genes are TRBV7-4 and TRBJ1-2; a weak D match, TRBD1 (6 bases). The V end was cut by 8 bases, the J end by 5 bases, with 15 bases between. CDR1 and CDR2 from the germline V gene are SGHVT and SQSDAQ. The CDR3 length is 13 residues. Full variable domain (rest looked up from reference TRBV7-4 and TRBJ1-2): GAGVSQSPRYKVAKRGRDVALRCDSISGHVTLYWYRQTLGQGSEVLTYSQSDAQRDKSGRPSGRFSAERPERSVSTLKIQRTEQGDSAVYLCASPSVQGYGYTFGSGTRLTVV.

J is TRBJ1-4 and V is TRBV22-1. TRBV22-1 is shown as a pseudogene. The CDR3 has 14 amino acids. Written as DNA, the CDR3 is TGTGCCAGCAGATCGGGACGGGCTAATGAAAAACTGTTTTTT. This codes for CASRSGRANEKLFF.

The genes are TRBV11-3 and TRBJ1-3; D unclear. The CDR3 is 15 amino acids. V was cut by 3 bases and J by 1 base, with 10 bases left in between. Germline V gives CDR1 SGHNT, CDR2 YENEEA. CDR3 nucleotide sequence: TGTGCCAGCAGCTTCAACACTTATTCTGGAAACACCATATATTTT. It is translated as CASSFNTYSGNTIYF.

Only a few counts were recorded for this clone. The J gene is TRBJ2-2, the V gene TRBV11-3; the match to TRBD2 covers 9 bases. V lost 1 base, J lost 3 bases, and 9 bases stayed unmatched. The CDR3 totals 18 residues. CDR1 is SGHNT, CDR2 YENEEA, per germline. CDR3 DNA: TGTGCCAGCAGCTTAGTGTCGGGCGGGAGGGCCGACACCGGGGAGCTGTTTTTT. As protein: CASSLVSGGRADTGELFF.

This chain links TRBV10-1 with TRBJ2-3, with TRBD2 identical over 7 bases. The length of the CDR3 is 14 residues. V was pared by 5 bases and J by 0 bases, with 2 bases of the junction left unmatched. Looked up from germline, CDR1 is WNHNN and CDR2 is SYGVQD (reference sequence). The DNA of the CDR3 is TGCGCCAGCAGTCTAGCGGCAAGCACAGATACGCAGTATTTT. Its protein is CASSLAASTDTQYF.

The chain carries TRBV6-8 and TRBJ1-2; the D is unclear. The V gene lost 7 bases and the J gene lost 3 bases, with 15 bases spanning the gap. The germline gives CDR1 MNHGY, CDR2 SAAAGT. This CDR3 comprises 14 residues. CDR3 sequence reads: CASKSEPSDYGYTF. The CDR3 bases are TGTGCCAGCAAAAGCGAACCCTCTGACTATGGCTACACCTTC.

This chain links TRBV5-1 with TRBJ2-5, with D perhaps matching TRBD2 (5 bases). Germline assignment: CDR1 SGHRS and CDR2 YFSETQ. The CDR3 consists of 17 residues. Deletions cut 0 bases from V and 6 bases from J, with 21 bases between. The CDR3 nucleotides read TGCGCCAGCAGCTTGGTGGGCTCTGGGCGGGTTAGGAAGACCCAGTACTTC. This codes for CASSLVGSGRVRKTQYF.

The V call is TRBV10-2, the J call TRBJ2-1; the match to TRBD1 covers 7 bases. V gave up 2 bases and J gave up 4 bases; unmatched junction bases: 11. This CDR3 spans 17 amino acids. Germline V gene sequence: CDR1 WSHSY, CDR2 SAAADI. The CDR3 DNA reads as TGCGCCAGCAGTGAGGACAGGGCAGGACCTGCGTACAATGAGCAGTTCTTC. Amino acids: CASSEDRAGPAYNEQFF.

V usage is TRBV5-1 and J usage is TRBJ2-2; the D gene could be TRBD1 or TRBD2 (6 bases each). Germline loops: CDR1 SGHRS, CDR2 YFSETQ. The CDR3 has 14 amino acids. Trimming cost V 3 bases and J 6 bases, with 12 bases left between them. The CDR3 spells CASSYTGRSGELFF. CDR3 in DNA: TGCGCCAGCAGCTATACAGGGAGGTCCGGGGAGCTGTTTTTT. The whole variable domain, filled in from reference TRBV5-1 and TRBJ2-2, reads KAGVTQTPRYLIKTRGQQVTLSCSPISGHRSVSWYQQTPGQGLQFLFEYFSETQRNKGNFPGRFSGRQFSNSRSEMNVSTLELGDSALYLCASSYTGRSGELFFGEGSRLTVL.

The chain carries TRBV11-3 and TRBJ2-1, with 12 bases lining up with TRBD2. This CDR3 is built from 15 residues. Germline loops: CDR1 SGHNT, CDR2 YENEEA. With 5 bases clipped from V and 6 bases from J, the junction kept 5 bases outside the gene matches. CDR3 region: CASSVTSGRVNEQFF. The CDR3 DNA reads TGTGCCAGCAGCGTGACTAGCGGGAGAGTCAATGAGCAGTTCTTC.

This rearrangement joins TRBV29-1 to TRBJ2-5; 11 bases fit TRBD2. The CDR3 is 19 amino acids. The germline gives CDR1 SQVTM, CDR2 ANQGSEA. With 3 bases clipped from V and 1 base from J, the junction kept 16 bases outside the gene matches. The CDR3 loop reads CSVDLIMVAGGGLQETQYF. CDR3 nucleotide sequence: TGCAGCGTTGATCTCATTATGGTAGCGGGAGGGGGGCTCCAAGAGACCCAGTACTTC.

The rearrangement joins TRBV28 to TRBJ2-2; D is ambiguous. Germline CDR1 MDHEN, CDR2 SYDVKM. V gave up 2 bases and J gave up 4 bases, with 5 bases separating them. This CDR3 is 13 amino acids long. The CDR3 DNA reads TGTGCCAGCAGTTTACCCCGCACCGGGGAGCTGTTTTTT. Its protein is CASSLPRTGELFF.

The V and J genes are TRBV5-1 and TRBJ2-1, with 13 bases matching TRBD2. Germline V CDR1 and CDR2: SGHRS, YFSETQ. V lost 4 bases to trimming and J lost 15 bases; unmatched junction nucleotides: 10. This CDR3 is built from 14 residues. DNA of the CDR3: TGCGCCAGCAGCCCGCGGACTAGCGGGAGTATGTCGTTCTTC. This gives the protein CASSPRTSGSMSFF.

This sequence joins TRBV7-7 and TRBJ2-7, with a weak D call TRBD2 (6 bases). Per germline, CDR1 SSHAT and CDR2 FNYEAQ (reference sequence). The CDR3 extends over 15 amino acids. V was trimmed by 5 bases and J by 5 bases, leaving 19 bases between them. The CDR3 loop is CASSSLRSGSNEQYF. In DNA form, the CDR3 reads TGTGCCAGCAGCAGTTTGAGGTCCGGGAGCAACGAGCAGTACTTC.

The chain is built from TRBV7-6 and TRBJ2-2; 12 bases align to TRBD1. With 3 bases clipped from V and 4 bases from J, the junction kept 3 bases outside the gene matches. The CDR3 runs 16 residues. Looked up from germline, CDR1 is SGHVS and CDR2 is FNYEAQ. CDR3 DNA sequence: TGTGCCAGCAGCTTCGGGACAGGGGGCAGCACCGGGGAGCTGTTTTTT. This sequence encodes CASSFGTGGSTGELFF.

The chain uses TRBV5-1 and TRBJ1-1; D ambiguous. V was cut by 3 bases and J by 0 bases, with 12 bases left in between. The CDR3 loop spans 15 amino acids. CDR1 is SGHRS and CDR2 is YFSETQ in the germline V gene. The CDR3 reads CASSSMSSLNTEAFF. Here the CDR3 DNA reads TGCGCCAGCAGCTCAATGTCATCGTTGAACACTGAAGCTTTCTTT.

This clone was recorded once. The CDR3 sequence: CASSPSSGWGTEAFF. CDR3 in DNA: TGTGCCAGCAGCCCGAGTTCAGGATGGGGCACTGAAGCTTTCTTT. This sequence joins TRBV14 and TRBJ1-1, with D unresolved. Germline V gene data show CDR1 as SGHDN and CDR2 as FVKESK. CDR3 length equals 15 residues. V dropped 4 bases and J dropped 4 bases, with 16 bases sitting between them.

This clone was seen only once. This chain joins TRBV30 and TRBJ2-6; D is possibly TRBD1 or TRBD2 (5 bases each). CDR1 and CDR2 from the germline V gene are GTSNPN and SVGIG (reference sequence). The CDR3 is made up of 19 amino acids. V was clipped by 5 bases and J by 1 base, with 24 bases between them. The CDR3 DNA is TGTGCCTGGGCCTCCACCAAAAAGGGACGCACTTCTGGGGCCAACGTCCTGACTTTC. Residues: CAWASTKKGRTSGANVLTF.

In nucleotides, the CDR3 is TGTGCCAGCAGTTTCCCCGAGATGAACACCGGGGAGCTGTTTTTT. Translated, it gives CASSFPEMNTGELFF. The chain combines TRBV28 with TRBJ2-2; D remains unclear. V was pared by 3 bases and J by 1 base, with 9 bases between. CDR1 and CDR2 from the germline V gene are MDHEN and SYDVKM. The CDR3 spans 15 residues.